These 27 T cell receptor beta chains originate from one sample sequenced in a study of blood T cell dynamics during melanoma immunotherapy. Produced via immunoSEQ multiplex PCR; TCRdb's table is partial and in-frame only. The data contain some 12,000 clones, about 88% of them seen just once; the ten biggest clones take up roughly 7%. Sample time point: week 3, after first cycle of checkpoint inhibitor. The sequencing here drew on blood, taken from a patient treated with checkpoint blockade. The receptors derive from a human donor with melanoma.

The chain uses TRBV19 and TRBJ1-5; possible D gene TRBD1, 5 bases. This CDR3 contains 19 residues. Trimming took 3 bases from V and 0 from J, leaving 21 bases between them. CDR1 and CDR2 from the germline V gene are LNHDA and SQIVND (reference sequence). CDR3 amino acids: CASSIRATQPSHSNQPQHF. The CDR3, as DNA: TGTGCCAGTAGTATCAGGGCAACCCAACCTTCGCATAGCAATCAGCCCCAGCATTTT.

A single count supports this clone. This chain links TRBV5-8 with TRBJ2-7; 7 bases agree with TRBD2. The CDR3 is 15 residues long. V was clipped by 4 bases and J by 6 bases; unmatched bases: 13. Germline values: CDR1 SGHTS, CDR2 YDEGEE. The CDR3 DNA sequence: TGTGCCAGCAGCCGTCGGCGGGGGAACGCGCGCGAGCAGTACTTC. It codes for CASSRRRGNAREQYF.

The chain recombines TRBV5-4 with TRBJ1-4, with D uncertain. This CDR3 is built from 13 residues. Germline-derived CDR1 and CDR2 are SGHNT and YYREEE (reference sequence). Trimming cost V 4 bases and J 6 bases, with 10 bases left between them. The CDR3 sequence: CASSGFDDEKLFF. The CDR3 region has the DNA TGTGCCAGCAGCGGTTTCGATGATGAAAAACTGTTTTTT.

The chain joins TRBV6-5 to TRBJ1-5, with D tentatively TRBD1 (5 bases). V was cut by 7 bases and J by 7 bases, with 14 bases left in between. The CDR3 loop spans 13 amino acids. The germline V gene encodes CDR1 MNHEY and CDR2 SVGAGI. The CDR3 protein is CASTDSGFQPQHF. The CDR3 DNA follows: TGTGCCAGCACCGATTCAGGGTTCCAGCCCCAGCATTTT.

This chain connects TRBV19 to TRBJ2-1, with TRBD2 identical over 15 bases. The V gene's germline CDR1 is LNHDA and CDR2 SQIVND (reference sequence). Germline trimming cut 1 base from V and 7 bases from J; bases unmatched to any gene: 8. The CDR3 runs to 18 residues. CDR3: CASSIVGLAGGRWNEQFF. The CDR3 DNA sequence: TGTGCCAGTAGTATAGTCGGACTAGCGGGGGGGCGATGGAATGAGCAGTTCTTC.

The rearrangement links TRBV7-2 to TRBJ2-2, with unresolved D. The length of the CDR3 is 13 residues. Germline CDR1 is SGHTA and CDR2 is FQGNSA. V shed 2 bases and J shed 7 bases, with 8 bases lying between them. CDR3 sequence reads: CASSLSWGGELFF. The CDR3 DNA sequence: TGTGCCAGCAGCTTATCCTGGGGCGGGGAGCTGTTTTTT.

This clone was seen once. The chain recombines TRBV7-8 with TRBJ1-1; D gene ambiguous. Per the germline V gene, CDR1 is SGHVS and CDR2 is FQNEAQ. This CDR3 spans 11 amino acids. V gave up 2 bases and J gave up 4 bases, with 2 bases separating them. The CDR3 is CASSLITEAFF. The CDR3, as DNA: TGTGCCAGCAGCTTAATCACTGAAGCTTTCTTT.

The chain uses TRBV2 and TRBJ1-1; D not certain. Between the trimmed V and J ends, which lost 5 bases and 0 bases, there was a span of 10 bases. The CDR3 is 14 amino acids. The V gene's germline CDR1 is SNHLY and CDR2 FYNNEI. The CDR3 is CASSFGLMNTEAFF. In DNA form, the CDR3 reads TGTGCCAGCAGTTTTGGGCTAATGAACACTGAAGCTTTCTTT.

This sequence joins TRBV5-1 and TRBJ2-2, with 9 bases that match TRBD1. The V gene's germline CDR1 is SGHRS and CDR2 YFSETQ. This CDR3 contains 16 residues. J lost 3 bases, V lost 4 bases, and 7 bases had no gene match. CDR3 region: CASSRTGGVDTGELFF. The CDR3 DNA sequence: TGCGCCAGCAGCCGTACAGGGGGCGTGGACACCGGGGAGCTGTTTTTT.

The J gene is TRBJ1-4, the V gene TRBV7-2; TRBD1 aligns across 10 bases. V lost 4 bases and J lost 8; bases outside the gene matches: 4. Germline CDR1 reads SGHTA; CDR2 reads FQGNSA. The CDR3 spans 14 residues. The chain's CDR3 is CASSSDRGVEKLFF. CDR3 bases: TGTGCCAGCAGCTCGGACAGGGGGGTGGAAAAACTGTTTTTT.

The V call is TRBV6-4, the J call TRBJ1-4; D is perhaps TRBD1 (5 bases). This CDR3 contains 13 residues. Germline-derived CDR1 and CDR2 are MRHNA and SNTAGT. V dropped 6 bases and J dropped 5 bases, with 10 bases sitting between them. Here the CDR3 DNA reads TGTGCCAGCAGGAGGGGATTAAATGAAAAACTGTTTTTT. Translated: CASRRGLNEKLFF.

The chain joins TRBV10-1 to TRBJ1-1; 8 nucleotides match TRBD1. There are 13 residues in the CDR3. The ends lost 6 bases at V and 4 bases at J; junction bases unmatched: 4. CDR1 is WNHNN and CDR2 is SYGVQD in the germline V gene (reference sequence). DNA for the CDR3: TGCGCCAGCAGCTCGGGACAGGCCACTGAAGCTTTCTTT. The encoded protein is CASSSGQATEAFF.

The V and J genes are TRBV18 and TRBJ2-1, with 13 bases aligning to TRBD2. Trimming removed 6 bases from V and 5 bases from J; junction bases left unmatched: 4. The CDR3 is 15 amino acids. The germline V gene has CDR1 KGHSH and CDR2 LQKENI. The CDR3 bases are TGTGCCAGCTCCCGGACTAGCGGGGGAAACAATGAGCAGTTCTTC. Protein sequence: CASSRTSGGNNEQFF.

This chain connects TRBV5-1 to TRBJ2-1; D gene ambiguous. CDR1 is SGHRS and CDR2 is YFSETQ in the germline V gene. The CDR3 has 14 amino acids. V lost 4 bases and J lost 3, with 11 bases in between. The CDR3 loop is CASSADGNYNEQFF. As DNA, the CDR3 is TGCGCCAGCAGCGCGGACGGAAACTACAATGAGCAGTTCTTC.

This clone was seen once. This chain joins TRBV25-1 and TRBJ1-6; 8 nucleotides line up with TRBD1. The CDR3 is made up of 13 amino acids. V dropped 7 bases and J dropped 9; count of bases not matched to a gene: 5. CDR1 is MGHDK and CDR2 is SYGVNS in the germline V gene. DNA for the CDR3: TGTGCCAGCAAAGGGACAGGAGCTTCACCCCTCCACTTT. Amino acid sequence: CASKGTGASPLHF.

The chain links TRBV29-1 to TRBJ2-1; TRBD1 aligns across 8 bases. The germline CDR1 and CDR2 sequences are SQVTM and ANQGSEA. V shed 6 bases, J shed 6 bases, and the junction held 4 bases outside the gene matches. This CDR3 comprises 12 residues. The CDR3 loop reads CSVGQVGNEQFF. In DNA, the CDR3 is TGCAGCGTGGGACAGGTTGGCAATGAGCAGTTCTTC.

This clone has a handful of counts. This rearrangement joins TRBV15 to TRBJ1-4; 11 bases are a match to TRBD1. This CDR3 is 14 amino acids long. The junction had 2 bases not matched to a gene; V was cut back by 3 bases and J by 8 bases. Per germline, CDR1 LNHNV and CDR2 YYDKDF (reference sequence). In DNA form, the CDR3 reads TGTGCCACCAGCAGGGGACAGGGGGAAGAAAAACTGTTTTTT. Translating it yields CATSRGQGEEKLFF.

The rearrangement links TRBV27 to TRBJ2-7; 8 nucleotides align to TRBD1. CDR1 is MNHEY, CDR2 SMNVEV, per germline (reference sequence). Germline trimming cut 0 bases from V and 0 bases from J; bases unmatched to any gene: 4. The CDR3 totals 16 residues. CDR3 coding DNA: TGTGCCAGCAGTTTATCGGTCAGGGGGCTCTCCTACGAGCAGTACTTC. Its translation: CASSLSVRGLSYEQYF.

CDR3 coding DNA: TGTGCCAGCAGCGCACAACAGTGGAACACTGAAGCTTTCTTT. Translating gives CASSAQQWNTEAFF. The chain links TRBV9 to TRBJ1-1; D is undetermined. The germline V gene encodes CDR1 SGDLS and CDR2 YYNGEE. V shed 3 bases and J shed 1 base, with 10 bases lying between them. The CDR3 runs to 14 residues.

The CDR3 DNA reads TGTGCCAGCAGCCAAGAATCCACGGACATTCAGTACTTC. This codes for CASSQESTDIQYF. This chain uses TRBV4-2 with TRBJ2-4; no clear D. In germline, CDR1 is LGHNA, CDR2 YNFKEQ. The CDR3 length is 13 residues. The V and J ends lost 0 bases and 8 bases respectively, with 8 bases between them.

This clone was observed a single time. The chain employs TRBV19 and TRBJ1-1; D remains ambiguous. In germline, CDR1 is LNHDA, CDR2 SQIVND (reference sequence). V lost 6 bases to trimming and J lost 1 base, with 9 bases between them. The CDR3 runs to 13 residues. As DNA, the CDR3 is TGTGCCAGTAGGGACTATAGGAACACTGAAGCTTTCTTT. Translating gives CASRDYRNTEAFF.

The rearrangement links TRBV27 to TRBJ2-2; weak D call: TRBD2 (5 bases). Germline CDR1 reads MNHEY; CDR2 reads SMNVEV (reference sequence). V was pared by 7 bases and J by 2 bases, with 14 bases between. This CDR3 contains 15 residues. The CDR3 loop is CASKRSSSNTGELFF. The CDR3 DNA reads TGTGCCAGCAAAAGGTCTAGCTCTAACACCGGGGAGCTGTTTTTT.

The rearrangement joins TRBV2 to TRBJ2-7; TRBD2 agrees at 14 bases. Germline-derived CDR1 and CDR2 are SNHLY and FYNNEI. Trimming cost V 2 bases and J 4 bases; bases outside gene matches: 10. This CDR3 contains 18 residues. The CDR3 here is CASSERGGTSGGYYEQYF. Written as DNA, the CDR3 is TGTGCCAGCAGTGAAAGGGGTGGGACTAGCGGGGGTTATTACGAGCAGTACTTC.

Here the CDR3 reads CSAGTGGTNTEAFF. The CDR3 DNA sequence: TGCAGCGCCGGGACAGGGGGTACGAACACTGAAGCTTTCTTT. The chain couples TRBV29-1 to TRBJ1-1; 11 bases fit TRBD1. V shed 7 bases and J 1 base; nucleotides not matched to a gene: 5. The CDR3 totals 14 residues. The V gene's germline CDR1 is SQVTM and CDR2 ANQGSEA.

This rearrangement joins TRBV5-1 to TRBJ2-1; TRBD2 aligns across 12 bases. CDR3 length: 16 residues. The germline V gene has CDR1 SGHRS and CDR2 YFSETQ. Unmatched junction bases numbered 7, after V lost 0 bases and J lost 9 bases. The CDR3 DNA follows: TGCGCCAGCAGCTTGGCTCTAGCGGGGGGGCCGAGTGAGCAGTTCTTC. It specifies CASSLALAGGPSEQFF.

The rearrangement joins TRBV5-6 to TRBJ1-5; no definite D call. Germline V CDR1 and CDR2: SGHDT, YYEEEE. The V and J ends lost 2 bases and 0 bases respectively, with 12 bases between them. This CDR3 is 16 amino acids long. As DNA, the CDR3 is TGTGCCAGCAGCTTAGAAGGGTGGAATAGCAATCAGCCCCAGCATTTT. As protein: CASSLEGWNSNQPQHF.

In this sample, this clone turned up once. V gene TRBV9 combines with J gene TRBJ1-1; TRBD1 matches 8 bases. Germline V gene data show CDR1 as SGDLS and CDR2 as YYNGEE. The ends lost 4 bases at V and 0 bases at J; junction bases unmatched: 8. This CDR3 contains 16 residues. The CDR3 region is CASSPQGGGMNTEAFF. CDR3 DNA: TGTGCCAGCAGCCCACAGGGGGGCGGGATGAACACTGAAGCTTTCTTT.